Below are 6 T cell receptor beta chains sequenced from a single sample in a study of vaccination effects on CD4 cells after COVID-19. Antigen-specific CD4+ T cell clonotypes were called by their expansion after viral peptide-pool culture in ViraFEST. Investigators separated out CD4+ T cells once approximately 11 days of culture had passed. Antigen specificity for these receptors is unknown. Using immunoSEQ multiplex PCR, the repertoire was profiled, and TCRdb retains in-frame clones only, with some absent. The sample has around 83,000 clones, around 70% seen once; the top ten hold around 1.5%. This specimen consisted of CD4+ T cells from PBMCs cultured with HCoV-229E spike peptides, obtained before COVID-19 vaccination. The receptors shown here come from a human donor who received a COVID-19 vaccine.

The rearrangement uses TRBV2 and TRBJ1-1, with D tentatively TRBD1 (6 bases). Germline V lookup: CDR1 SNHLY, CDR2 FYNNEI. This CDR3 is built from 13 residues. Trimming cost V 10 bases and J 2 bases, with 14 bases left between them. The DNA of the CDR3 is TGTGCCACACGACAGGACTATAACACTGAAGCTTTCTTT. Translated: CATRQDYNTEAFF. Variable domain in full (rest from reference TRBV2 and TRBJ1-1): EPEVTQTPSHQVTQMGQEVILRCVPISNHLYFYWYRQILGQKVEFLVSFYNNEISEKSEIFDDQFSVERPDGSNFTLKIRSTKLEDSAMYFCATRQDYNTEAFFGQGTRLTVV.

The chain combines TRBV6-2 or TRBV6-3 with TRBJ2-3; 12 nucleotides line up with TRBD2. Trimming took 5 bases from V and 4 from J; bases not matched to a gene: 7. This CDR3 spans 16 amino acids. CDR1 MNHEY and CDR2 SVGEGT come from the germline V gene. In DNA form, the CDR3 reads TGTGCCAGCAGTAGACGACTAGCGGGGGAGGCAGATACGCAGTATTTT. This encodes CASSRRLAGEADTQYF.

Only a few counts were recorded for this clone. This rearrangement joins TRBV28 to TRBJ1-5; maybe TRBD1 (5 bases). Deletions cut 3 bases from V and 6 bases from J, with 15 bases between. Germline V gene lookup returns CDR1 MDHEN and CDR2 SYDVKM. This CDR3 is 15 amino acids long. The CDR3, as DNA: TGTGCCAGCAGTTTGGCTCTCGGGCAGGGTCAGCCCCAGCATTTT. It is translated as CASSLALGQGQPQHF. Filled out from reference TRBV28 and TRBJ1-5, the complete variable domain reads DVKVTQSSRYLVKRTGEKVFLECVQDMDHENMFWYRQDPGLGLRLIYFSYDVKMKEKGDIPEGYSVSREKKERFSLILESASTNQTSMYLCASSLALGQGQPQHFGDGTRLSIL.

This chain uses TRBV12-3 or TRBV12-4 with TRBJ1-3; the D gene is possibly TRBD1 (5 bases). The CDR3 has 12 amino acids. V was clipped by 6 bases and J by 4 bases, with 7 bases between them. CDR3 DNA: TGTGCCAGCAGCAGACAGGGAAACACCATATATTTT. The encoded protein is CASSRQGNTIYF.

CDR3 region: CASSNQGHRPQHF. DNA of the CDR3: TGTGCCAGCAGCAATCAGGGACATCGGCCCCAGCATTTT. V gene TRBV7-2 combines with J gene TRBJ1-5, with D perhaps TRBD1 (6 bases). CDR1 and CDR2 (germline): SGHTA, FQGNSA. V was shortened by 5 bases and J by 9 bases, with 14 bases between the two germline ends. The CDR3 is 13 amino acids.

This chain links TRBV4-1 with TRBJ2-3; 11 bases agree with TRBD2. From germline, CDR1 is MGHRA and CDR2 YSYEKL. The CDR3 covers 16 residues. After removal of 6 bases from V and 1 base from J, the junction contained 6 bases not matched to a gene. The CDR3 protein is CASSPLLAGGTDTQYF. The CDR3 nucleotides are TGCGCCAGCAGTCCCTTACTAGCGGGGGGCACAGATACGCAGTATTTT.